The 22 T cell receptor beta chains given below trace back to one sample, sequenced in a study of relationships among human T cell subsets. From mRNA, alpha and beta CDR3 regions were amplified using semiquantitative ARM-PCR. In ARM-PCR, communal superprimers followed tagged nested gene-specific primers for exponential amplification. From the multiplex PCR reads, TCRdb called clonotypes with MiXCR, one entry per CDR3 protein. The table records about 2,800 distinct CDR3 sequences, approximately 82% of them present only once. The sample consisted of total T cells sorted from blood. These TCRs come from a man in his forties in good health.

The chain uses TRBV7-7 and TRBJ2-5; D possibly uses TRBD1 or TRBD2 (5 bases each). Germline CDR1 SSHAT, CDR2 FNYEAQ (reference sequence). Between the trimmed V and J ends, which lost 5 bases and 1 base, there was a span of 8 bases. This CDR3 comprises 13 residues. CDR3 in DNA: TGTGCCAGCAGCCACGGGACCCAAGAGACCCAGTACTTC. This sequence encodes CASSHGTQETQYF.

This chain connects TRBV19 to TRBJ2-1; D is unresolved. Germline CDR1 LNHDA, CDR2 SQIVND (reference sequence). This CDR3 region has 15 residues. V shed 3 bases and J shed 6 bases, with 15 bases lying between them. The CDR3 loop is CASSISGFPTNEQFF. In DNA form, the CDR3 reads TGTGCCAGTAGTATCTCCGGGTTCCCCACCAATGAGCAGTTCTTC.

The chain joins TRBV30 to TRBJ1-1; 7 bases map to TRBD1. CDR3 length equals 18 residues. V trimming: 1 base; J trimming: 1 base; junction bases outside the gene matches: 15. Germline V gene data show CDR1 as GTSNPN and CDR2 as SVGIG (reference sequence). Written as DNA, the CDR3 is TGTGCCTGGAGTGCTCGACGACAGGGCCCGAAGCGGAACACTGAAGCTTTCTTT. Protein product: CAWSARRQGPKRNTEAFF.

The chain combines TRBV20-1 with TRBJ2-1; 9 positions match TRBD2. Per the germline V gene, CDR1 is DFQATT and CDR2 is SNEGSKA (reference sequence). Trimming cost V 3 bases and J 2 bases; bases outside gene matches: 8. The CDR3 runs 16 residues. In nucleotides, the CDR3 is TGCAGTGCTAGGAGTGCAGCGGGAGGCACCTACAATGAGCAGTTCTTC. It translates to CSARSAAGGTYNEQFF.

The chain joins TRBV11-2 to TRBJ2-1; D ambiguous. Germline V CDR1 and CDR2: SGHAT, FQNNGV. Deletions cut 3 bases from V and 9 bases from J, with 18 bases between. The CDR3 extends over 15 amino acids. For the CDR3, the DNA is TGTGCCAGCAGCTTTCGACTCTTCGAGGCGATTGAGCAGTTCTTC. Amino acids: CASSFRLFEAIEQFF. The full variable domain, with the rest looked up from reference TRBV11-2 and TRBJ2-1, is EAGVAQSPRYKIIEKRQSVAFWCNPISGHATLYWYQQILGQGPKLLIQFQNNGVVDDSQLPKDRFSAERLKGVDSTLKIQPAKLEDSAVYLCASSFRLFEAIEQFFGPGTRLTVL.

The rearrangement links TRBV6-6 to TRBJ2-7; D remains unclear. This CDR3 has 12 residues. With 6 bases removed from V and 4 bases from J, the gap between germline ends came to 10 bases. Germline CDR1 and CDR2: MNHNY and SVGAGI (reference sequence). The CDR3 DNA sequence: TGTGCCAGCAGCCACCCCAGATACGAGCAGTACTTC. Its protein product is CASSHPRYEQYF.

The chain is built from TRBV20-1 and TRBJ2-7; tentatively, D is TRBD1 (5 bases). Trimming cost V 5 bases and J 2 bases, with 19 bases left between them. The CDR3 is 15 residues long. Germline V gene sequence: CDR1 DFQATT, CDR2 SNEGSKA (reference sequence). CDR3 nucleotides: TGCAGTGCTCTAAACGGGTGGGGCACTCCCTACGAGCAGTACTTC. Translation: CSALNGWGTPYEQYF.

The CDR3 region is CASRGLAGGYNEQFF. The CDR3 DNA sequence: TGCGCCAGCAGAGGACTAGCGGGGGGATACAATGAGCAGTTCTTC. The chain links TRBV10-2 to TRBJ2-1; 14 bases are a match to TRBD2. This CDR3 is built from 15 residues. Germline V lookup: CDR1 WSHSY, CDR2 SAAADI. V was pared by 6 bases and J by 4 bases, with 2 bases of the junction left unmatched.

The V call is TRBV6-5, the J call TRBJ2-1; 14 bases fit TRBD2. J gave up 7 bases and V 6 bases, and 5 bases lay outside the gene matches. CDR3 length: 15 amino acids. The V gene's germline CDR1 is MNHEY and CDR2 SVGAGI. CDR3 in amino acids: CASSLTSGGANEQFF. CDR3 nucleotides: TGTGCCAGCAGCCTGACTAGCGGGGGGGCAAATGAGCAGTTCTTC.

This clonotype was observed a handful of times. The V gene is TRBV5-1, the J gene TRBJ2-1, with 7 bases that match TRBD2. This CDR3 is 13 amino acids long. Germline V gene data show CDR1 as SGHRS and CDR2 as YFSETQ. The V gene end was trimmed by 0 bases and the J gene end by 6 bases; junction bases not matched to a gene: 0. The DNA for the CDR3 is TGCGCCAGCAGCTTGGGGACTAGCAATGAGCAGTTCTTC. Its protein product is CASSLGTSNEQFF.

This CDR3 reads CASSNIGLKGTEAFF. The DNA for the CDR3 is TGTGCCAGCAGTAACATCGGCCTGAAGGGCACTGAAGCTTTCTTT. This sequence joins TRBV28 and TRBJ1-1; no firm D call. Trimming shortened V by 5 bases and J by 4 bases, and 17 bases separated the two germline ends. Germline lookup yields CDR1 MDHEN and CDR2 SYDVKM. The CDR3 extends over 15 amino acids.

The gene calls are TRBV2 and TRBJ2-1; D call uncertain. This CDR3 has 17 residues. V was pared by 2 bases and J by 3 bases, with 17 bases between. Germline V gene data show CDR1 as SNHLY and CDR2 as FYNNEI. CDR3 sequence reads: CASSEFRENPFYNEQFF. The CDR3 bases are TGTGCCAGCAGTGAATTTCGAGAGAACCCTTTCTACAATGAGCAGTTCTTC. Together with reference TRBV2 and TRBJ2-1, the CDR3 gives the full variable domain: EPEVTQTPSHQVTQMGQEVILRCVPISNHLYFYWYRQILGQKVEFLVSFYNNEISEKSEIFDDQFSVERPDGSNFTLKIRSTKLEDSAMYFCASSEFRENPFYNEQFFGPGTRLTVL.

The chain carries TRBV11-2 and TRBJ1-4; no definite D call. CDR3 length: 12 residues. CDR1 SGHAT and CDR2 FQNNGV come from the germline V gene. V lost 8 bases and J lost 7, with 11 bases in between. CDR3 sequence (DNA): TGTGCCAGCGAATCAATTGGTGAAAAACTGTTTTTT. Translating gives CASESIGEKLFF. Full variable domain (rest looked up from reference TRBV11-2 and TRBJ1-4): EAGVAQSPRYKIIEKRQSVAFWCNPISGHATLYWYQQILGQGPKLLIQFQNNGVVDDSQLPKDRFSAERLKGVDSTLKIQPAKLEDSAVYLCASESIGEKLFFGSGTQLSVL.

The J gene is TRBJ2-3, the V gene TRBV19; D uncertain. This CDR3 is built from 14 residues. Between the trimmed V and J ends, which lost 0 bases and 7 bases, there was a span of 11 bases. Per the germline V gene, CDR1 is LNHDA and CDR2 is SQIVND (reference sequence). The CDR3 coding sequence is TGTGCCAGTAGTATAGAAACTTCCAGCAATACGCAGTATTTT. The encoded protein is CASSIETSSNTQYF.

The chain has TRBV28 and TRBJ2-1; the D gene is possibly TRBD1 (6 bases). The length of the CDR3 is 15 residues. The V end lost 5 bases, the J end lost 8 bases, and 19 bases lay between the germline ends. Germline V gene lookup returns CDR1 MDHEN and CDR2 SYDVKM. CDR3 nucleotide sequence: TGTGCCAGCAGTCCTCATGGGGGCGTGATCGATGAGCAGTTCTTC. It encodes CASSPHGGVIDEQFF. The full variable domain, in which reference TRBV28 and TRBJ2-1 provide the parts outside the CDR3, is DVKVTQSSRYLVKRTGEKVFLECVQDMDHENMFWYRQDPGLGLRLIYFSYDVKMKEKGDIPEGYSVSREKKERFSLILESASTNQTSMYLCASSPHGGVIDEQFFGPGTRLTVL.

This clonotype is large within its sample. The V and J genes are TRBV4-1 and TRBJ2-1; TRBD1 agrees at 10 bases. The trim removed 4 bases at V and 7 bases at J, leaving 7 bases unmatched. CDR1 and CDR2 from the germline V gene are MGHRA and YSYEKL. The length of the CDR3 is 15 residues. The CDR3 is CASSPGTGVLNEQFF. DNA for the CDR3: TGCGCCAGCAGCCCCGGGACAGGGGTTCTTAATGAGCAGTTCTTC.

This chain joins TRBV4-1 and TRBJ1-5, with TRBD1 matching 9 bases. V gave up 6 bases and J gave up 3 bases; unmatched junction bases: 3. The germline V gene encodes CDR1 MGHRA and CDR2 YSYEKL. The CDR3 consists of 14 residues. CDR3 in DNA: TGCGCCAGCAGGGGGACAGGGTTCAATCAGCCCCAGCATTTT. Translating gives CASRGTGFNQPQHF.

J is TRBJ2-7 and V is TRBV4-1, with 7 positions matching TRBD2. The length of the CDR3 is 18 residues. V gave up 0 bases and J gave up 2 bases; unmatched junction bases: 13. The germline CDR1 and CDR2 sequences are MGHRA and YSYEKL. DNA of the CDR3: TGCGCCAGCAGCCAAGATTGGGGGGGGGAGGGCCGCGCCTACGAGCAGTACTTC. Translating gives CASSQDWGGEGRAYEQYF.

The J gene is TRBJ2-7, the V gene TRBV27; TRBD2 is a possible D gene (6 bases). The CDR3 consists of 13 residues. V lost 5 bases to trimming and J lost 3 bases, with 11 bases between them. CDR1 is MNHEY, CDR2 SMNVEV, per germline (reference sequence). CDR3 nucleotide sequence: TGTGCCAGCAGTAGCCAGGGAGGCTACGAGCAGTACTTC. Protein product: CASSSQGGYEQYF.

The V call is TRBV7-9, the J call TRBJ2-7; 11 bases are a match to TRBD2. The CDR3 loop spans 15 amino acids. Germline V gene sequence: CDR1 SEHNR, CDR2 FQNEAQ (reference sequence). V dropped 6 bases and J dropped 0; count of bases not matched to a gene: 4. CDR3 loop: CASSQTSGSSYEQYF. DNA of the CDR3: TGTGCCAGCAGTCAAACTAGCGGGAGCTCCTACGAGCAGTACTTC. Based on the CDR3 plus reference TRBV7-9 and TRBJ2-7, the full variable domain is DTGVSQNPRHKITKRGQNVTFRCDPISEHNRLYWYRQTLGQGPEFLTYFQNEAQLEKSRLLSDRFSAERPKGSFSTLEIQRTEQGDSAMYLCASSQTSGSSYEQYFGPGTRLTVT.

This clonotype was recorded once. The chain's CDR3 is CASSHGTGNNQPQHF. The CDR3 region has the DNA TGCGCCAGCAGTCACGGGACAGGGAACAATCAGCCCCAGCATTTT. The gene calls are TRBV5-1 and TRBJ1-5; 9 bases are a match to TRBD1. In germline, CDR1 is SGHRS, CDR2 YFSETQ. This CDR3 spans 15 amino acids. V trimming: 5 bases; J trimming: 3 bases; junction bases outside the gene matches: 6. The full variable domain, with the rest looked up from reference TRBV5-1 and TRBJ1-5, is KAGVTQTPRYLIKTRGQQVTLSCSPISGHRSVSWYQQTPGQGLQFLFEYFSETQRNKGNFPGRFSGRQFSNSRSEMNVSTLELGDSALYLCASSHGTGNNQPQHFGDGTRLSIL.

The chain is built from TRBV10-3 and TRBJ1-5, with TRBD1 identical over 9 bases. Germline V gives CDR1 ENHRY, CDR2 SYGVKD. This CDR3 comprises 15 residues. Trimming cost V 10 bases and J 2 bases; bases outside gene matches: 9. The CDR3: CATARTGDGNQPQHF. CDR3 DNA sequence: TGTGCCACCGCTCGGACAGGGGACGGCAATCAGCCCCAGCATTTT.